These 24 T cell receptor beta chains came from one sample sequenced in a study of T cells in localized non-small cell lung cancer. The method was immunoSEQ multiplex PCR; TCRdb's version includes in-frame clones alone and lacks a portion of them. The sample consists of more than 2,000 clones, 25% of them appearing once. Sequencing used lung tumor tissue, obtained before any cancer treatment. These TCRs come from a woman aged 40 to 75 with stage I lung adenocarcinoma.

CDR3 loop: CASSLRNGNTIYF. The CDR3 bases are TGTGCCAGCAGTTTAAGGAATGGAAACACCATATATTTT. J is TRBJ1-3 and V is TRBV28, with unresolved D. The CDR3 has 13 amino acids. The ends were cut back, 2 bases at V and 3 bases at J, with 5 bases in the middle. The germline gives CDR1 MDHEN, CDR2 SYDVKM.

CDR3 in DNA: TGTGCCAGCAGCCCGGACCCCAACACCGGGGAGCTGTTTTTT. It yields the protein CASSPDPNTGELFF. The chain has TRBV11-3 and TRBJ2-2; D is uncertain. There are 14 residues in the CDR3. From germline, CDR1 is SGHNT and CDR2 YENEEA. Deletions cut 5 bases from V and 2 bases from J, with 9 bases between.

In its sample, this clone ranks as medium-sized. V is TRBV11-3 and J is TRBJ1-2; D not resolved. This CDR3 is 14 amino acids long. Germline CDR1 reads SGHNT; CDR2 reads YENEEA. Trimming stripped 6 bases from V and 8 bases from J, with 19 bases between. The CDR3 protein is CASRPSGSPEGYTF. CDR3 sequence (DNA): TGTGCCAGCAGACCCTCGGGGTCTCCTGAGGGCTACACCTTC.

This clone occurred a few times. The chain has TRBV6-8 and TRBJ2-3; TRBD1 agrees at 10 bases. CDR3 length: 14 residues. Germline V CDR1 and CDR2: MNHGY, SAAAGT. The ends lost 8 bases at V and 2 bases at J; junction bases unmatched: 4. The CDR3 reads CASAGTGDTDTQYF. Written as DNA, the CDR3 is TGTGCCAGCGCCGGGACAGGGGACACAGATACGCAGTATTTT.

This clone has only one observation. The rearrangement joins TRBV19 to TRBJ1-5; no reliable D call. There are 15 residues in the CDR3. CDR1 and CDR2 from the germline V gene are LNHDA and SQIVND (reference sequence). V was pared by 7 bases and J by 0 bases, with 13 bases between. The CDR3 DNA reads as TGTGCCAGTACCCTGGACGGCCCTAGCAATCAGCCCCAGCATTTT. It codes for CASTLDGPSNQPQHF. Drawing the rest from reference TRBV19 and TRBJ1-5, the complete variable domain is DGGITQSPKYLFRKEGQNVTLSCEQNLNHDAMYWYRQDPGQGLRLIYYSQIVNDFQKGDIAEGYSVSREKKESFPLTVTSAQKNPTAFYLCASTLDGPSNQPQHFGDGTRLSIL.

V usage is TRBV5-1 and J usage is TRBJ2-3; TRBD1 might be the D (6 bases). The V gene lost 0 bases and the J gene lost 2 bases, with 7 bases spanning the gap. CDR1 and CDR2 from the germline V gene are SGHRS and YFSETQ. The CDR3 contains 14 residues. The chain's CDR3 is CASSLAGDTDTQYF. CDR3 bases: TGCGCCAGCAGCTTGGCAGGGGACACAGATACGCAGTATTTT.

The table lists this clone with a few counts. The chain combines TRBV6-8 with TRBJ2-7; 8 bases line up with TRBD2. The germline V gene has CDR1 MNHGY and CDR2 SAAAGT. The length of the CDR3 is 12 residues. V shed 6 bases and J 6 bases; nucleotides not matched to a gene: 4. The CDR3 nucleotides are TGTGCCAGCAGGGGACTAGTGGGCGAGCAGTACTTC. Its translation is CASRGLVGEQYF.

The rearrangement links TRBV10-3 to TRBJ2-7; a possible D gene is TRBD2 (5 bases). Between the trimmed V and J ends, which lost 0 bases and 2 bases, there was a span of 8 bases. Germline V CDR1 and CDR2: ENHRY, SYGVKD. The CDR3 extends over 14 amino acids. The CDR3 nucleotides read TGTGCCATCAGTGAGTCACGGGGAACCTACGAGCAGTACTTC. This sequence encodes CAISESRGTYEQYF.

The chain uses TRBV11-3 and TRBJ2-7, with 11 bases aligning to TRBD2. CDR3 length: 15 amino acids. The trim removed 5 bases at V and 2 bases at J, leaving 5 bases unmatched. Per germline, CDR1 SGHNT and CDR2 YENEEA. CDR3: CASSLSGLAAYEQYF. DNA of the CDR3: TGTGCCAGCAGCCTATCGGGACTAGCGGCCTACGAGCAGTACTTC. Full variable domain (rest looked up from reference TRBV11-3 and TRBJ2-7): EAGVVQSPRYKIIEKKQPVAFWCNPISGHNTLYWYLQNLGQGPELLIRYENEEAVDDSQLPKDRFSAERLKGVDSTLKIQPAELGDSAVYLCASSLSGLAAYEQYFGPGTRLTVT.

J is TRBJ1-4 and V is TRBV5-1, with TRBD1 matching over 9 bases. V lost 5 bases, J lost 8 bases, and 10 bases stayed unmatched. The CDR3 is 15 residues long. Germline values: CDR1 SGHRS, CDR2 YFSETQ. The CDR3 region is CASRTGGGILEKLFF. The DNA for the CDR3 is TGCGCCAGCAGGACAGGGGGAGGAATTCTAGAAAAACTGTTTTTT.

In its sample, this clone is medium-sized. The chain is built from TRBV6-8 and TRBJ2-5; a possible D gene is TRBD1 (7 bases). In germline, CDR1 is MNHGY, CDR2 SAAAGT. The V gene lost 7 bases and the J gene lost 7 bases, with 16 bases spanning the gap. CDR3 length equals 13 residues. In DNA form, the CDR3 reads TGTGCCAGCAACCGACAGGGAGGAGGGACCCAGTACTTC. The encoded protein is CASNRQGGGTQYF.

This clone was counted a few times. The chain recombines TRBV19 with TRBJ1-1; D may be TRBD1 (5 bases). This CDR3 comprises 14 residues. V was pared by 6 bases and J by 3 bases, with 14 bases between. Germline CDR1 reads LNHDA; CDR2 reads SQIVND (reference sequence). In DNA, the CDR3 is TGTGCCAGTAGCCCGGGACGGGGGGACACTGAAGCTTTCTTT. It translates to CASSPGRGDTEAFF.

This clone was recorded a few times. V usage is TRBV11-3 and J usage is TRBJ2-6, with D uncertain. The CDR3 length is 15 residues. V dropped 3 bases and J dropped 0 bases, with 6 bases sitting between them. Germline CDR1 SGHNT, CDR2 YENEEA. CDR3 DNA: TGTGCCAGCAGCTTCACGATCTCTGGGGCCAACGTCCTGACTTTC. This translates into CASSFTISGANVLTF.

This clone is termed medium-sized (0.01 to 0.1%). The chain couples TRBV11-3 to TRBJ2-7, with D possibly TRBD1 on 5 matching bases. Germline CDR1 SGHNT, CDR2 YENEEA. The CDR3 is made up of 15 amino acids. V was pared by 0 bases and J by 0 bases, with 9 bases between. The CDR3 protein is CASSLEVGASYEQYF. In nucleotides, the CDR3 is TGTGCCAGCAGCTTAGAGGTAGGGGCCTCCTACGAGCAGTACTTC.

This clone was seen a few times. The V gene is TRBV5-1, the J gene TRBJ1-4; a weak D match, TRBD1 (5 bases). Germline-derived CDR1 and CDR2 are SGHRS and YFSETQ. Trimming took 0 bases from V and 0 from J, leaving 6 bases between them. The CDR3 has 15 amino acids. The CDR3 region is CASSLGQTTNEKLFF. The CDR3, as DNA: TGCGCCAGCAGCTTGGGACAGACAACTAATGAAAAACTGTTTTTT.

In DNA form, the CDR3 reads TGTGCCAGCAGTTACCGGGGAGGGGCCGCTTGGGATAAGCAGTTCTTC. This gives the protein CASSYRGGAAWDKQFF. The V and J genes are TRBV6-8 and TRBJ2-1; 7 bases are shared with TRBD2. With V trimmed by 2 bases and J by 11 bases, 15 bases remained unmatched. Per the germline V gene, CDR1 is MNHGY and CDR2 is SAAAGT. The CDR3 contains 16 residues.

The rearrangement joins TRBV11-3 to TRBJ2-1; D unclear. CDR1 SGHNT and CDR2 YENEEA come from the germline V gene. V was pared by 5 bases and J by 4 bases, with 21 bases between. The CDR3 runs to 17 residues. CDR3 DNA: TGTGCCAGCAGCGCGGTCATGGACCACCGGGTATACAATGAGCAGTTCTTC. This gives the protein CASSAVMDHRVYNEQFF.

This clone is large by share. The gene calls are TRBV19 and TRBJ1-1, with a possible D match to TRBD1 (6 bases). V lost 7 bases and J 3 bases, leaving 15 bases between the germline ends. The CDR3 extends over 14 amino acids. Germline loops: CDR1 LNHDA, CDR2 SQIVND (reference sequence). The CDR3 bases are TGTGCCAGTAACCCCAGCTACAGGGACACTGAAGCTTTCTTT. Amino acid sequence: CASNPSYRDTEAFF.

In its sample, this clone is medium-sized. V gene TRBV11-3 combines with J gene TRBJ1-5, with a weak D call TRBD1 (5 bases). This CDR3 has 15 amino acids. Trimming pared 8 bases from V and 0 bases from J, leaving 14 bases between. In germline, CDR1 is SGHNT, CDR2 YENEEA. CDR3 nucleotides: TGTGCCAGCTCCGGGGGGGGACTTAGCAATCAGCCCCAGCATTTT. Its translation is CASSGGGLSNQPQHF.

V and J are TRBV19 and TRBJ2-3, with no clear D. CDR1 and CDR2 from the germline V gene are LNHDA and SQIVND (reference sequence). V dropped 1 base and J dropped 0 bases, with 5 bases sitting between them. There are 14 residues in the CDR3. The CDR3 spells CASSIGPSTDTQYF. In nucleotides, the CDR3 is TGTGCCAGTAGTATAGGTCCTAGCACAGATACGCAGTATTTT.

This clone was observed a single time. The CDR3 DNA is TGTGCCAGTAGTTCCCCCGGACGAAGAGAGGCCTATGGCTACACCTTC. The encoded protein is CASSSPGRREAYGYTF. J is TRBJ1-2 and V is TRBV19; unclear D gene. CDR1 and CDR2 from the germline V gene are LNHDA and SQIVND (reference sequence). The CDR3 is 16 residues long. The V and J ends lost 5 bases and 4 bases respectively, with 20 bases between them.

The chain is built from TRBV15 and TRBJ2-3, with D unclear. Germline V lookup: CDR1 LNHNV, CDR2 YYDKDF (reference sequence). The CDR3 length is 15 residues. V was trimmed by 0 bases and J by 5 bases, leaving 12 bases between them. CDR3 nucleotides: TGTGCCACCAGCAGAGACAGGAACCATGGAGATACGCAGTATTTT. It encodes CATSRDRNHGDTQYF. The full variable domain, with the rest looked up from reference TRBV15 and TRBJ2-3, is DAMVIQNPRYQVTQFGKPVTLSCSQTLNHNVMYWYQQKSSQAPKLLFHYYDKDFNNEADTPDNFQSRRPNTSFCFLDIRSPGLGDTAMYLCATSRDRNHGDTQYFGPGTRLTVL.

The J gene is TRBJ2-1, the V gene TRBV19; TRBD2 agrees at 13 bases. With 4 bases clipped from V and 5 bases from J, the junction kept 5 bases outside the gene matches. There are 16 residues in the CDR3. Germline loops: CDR1 LNHDA, CDR2 SQIVND (reference sequence). The CDR3 bases are TGTGCCAGTAGTAAACTGACTAGCGGGAGGCACAATGAGCAGTTCTTC. Its translation is CASSKLTSGRHNEQFF. Based on the CDR3 plus reference TRBV19 and TRBJ2-1, the full variable domain is DGGITQSPKYLFRKEGQNVTLSCEQNLNHDAMYWYRQDPGQGLRLIYYSQIVNDFQKGDIAEGYSVSREKKESFPLTVTSAQKNPTAFYLCASSKLTSGRHNEQFFGPGTRLTVL.

This clone was seen only a few times. This chain connects TRBV8-2 to TRBJ2-7; TRBD1, the D gene given by the table, was not confirmed from the DNA. TRBV8-2 is labeled a pseudogene. The CDR3 totals 15 residues. CDR3 sequence: CASSAQVGHTYEQYF. CDR3 DNA sequence: TGTGCCAGCAGTGCCCAAGTGGGACACACCTACGAGCAGTACTTC.